This TCR beta chain came from a study of T cell responses to AZD1222 COVID-19 vaccine. Study-level findings and limits: Donors were mostly white British, more females; clonal diversity possibly underestimated. At study baseline, merely five or six AZD1222 recipients were seropositive. Among spike-specific TCRs, nearly half reportedly target unmutated variant regions.

Worth noting for this clone: Its antigen is still unknown.

The V and J ends lost 5 bases and 2 bases, in that order; junction bases with no gene match: 9. CDR1 and CDR2 (germline): MDHEN, SYDVKM. This CDR3 has 16 residues. Sequencing was performed with immunoSEQ multiplex PCR; in TCRdb, only in-frame clones are kept and a portion is missing. The table lists 160,000 or so clones, 90% of them singletons. The chain has TRBV28 and TRBJ2-7; 10 bases align to TRBD2. This clonotype originated in an adult in good health. Sequenced material: peripheral blood, taken on day 0 of AZD1222 vaccination. This chain's CDR3 is CASSPPIAGGTYEQYF. The CDR3 DNA is TGTGCCAGCAGTCCCCCAATAGCGGGAGGAACCTACGAGCAGTACTTC.